This section outlines one T cell receptor beta chain sequence together with its context. Its antigen is still unknown. This entry is derived from a study of metastatic and nonmetastatic thyroid tumors. Study-level findings and limits: The reported finding was significantly higher TCR beta diversity in malignant thyroid tumors relative to benign nodules, in blood and tumor.

TCRdb re-called the PCR reads via MiXCR. The profile shows some 16,000 clones, 20% to 25% of them singletons. None of the patients had undergone any treatment ahead of thyroid surgery. Germline V gene sequence: CDR1 KGHSH, CDR2 LQKENI. The V end lost 3 bases, the J end lost 5 bases, and 13 bases lay between the germline ends. The CDR3 runs 14 residues. This TCR derives from a male donor with papillary thyroid cancer or a benign thyroid nodule (not recorded which). Some clones in this sample may be carry-over from other donors' samples. The V and J genes are TRBV18 and TRBJ1-1; maybe TRBD1 (5 bases). Material: tumor tissue. Here the CDR3 DNA reads TGTGCCAGCTCACCGGCGGGGGGGAATACTGAAGCTTTCTTT. It encodes CASSPAGGNTEAFF. Variable domain in full (rest from reference TRBV18 and TRBJ1-1): NAGVMQNPRHLVRRRGQEARLRCSPMKGHSHVYWYRQLPEEGLKFMVYLQKENIIDESGMPKERFSAEFPKEGPSILRIQQVVRGDSAAYFCASSPAGGNTEAFFGQGTRLTVV.